One and the same sample provided the 26 T cell receptor beta chains below, sequenced in a study of T cell responses to AZD1222 COVID-19 vaccine. Using immunoSEQ multiplex PCR, the repertoire was profiled, and TCRdb retains in-frame clones only, with some absent. Of 95,000 to 110,000 clones listed, roughly nine tenths are singletons. The specimen was peripheral blood, collected 28 days after the second dose of the MenACWY control vaccine. The source is an adult who received the MenACWY meningococcal vaccine as a control.

The chain links TRBV18 to TRBJ1-1; D gene unclear. V lost 1 base, J lost 0 bases, and 21 bases lay in between. Germline V gives CDR1 KGHSH, CDR2 LQKENI. This CDR3 is 19 amino acids long. CDR3 protein: CASSPRRSGQSEVNTEAFF. CDR3 sequence (DNA): TGTGCCAGCTCACCACGGAGGTCCGGCCAGTCGGAAGTGAACACTGAAGCTTTCTTT.

The chain has TRBV4-1 and TRBJ2-3; 7 bases are shared with TRBD2. V lost 3 bases, J lost 3 bases, and 9 bases stayed unmatched. This CDR3 is built from 16 residues. Germline values: CDR1 MGHRA, CDR2 YSYEKL. CDR3 nucleotides: TGCGCCAGCAGCCACCATGGAGCGGGGTTAACAGATACGCAGTATTTT. It is translated as CASSHHGAGLTDTQYF.

This rearrangement joins TRBV18 to TRBJ1-2; 9 bases agree with TRBD1. This CDR3 comprises 16 residues. Germline V lookup: CDR1 KGHSH, CDR2 LQKENI. V trimming: 3 bases; J trimming: 7 bases; junction bases outside the gene matches: 12. Here the CDR3 reads CASSPLETGGQFGYTF. In nucleotides, the CDR3 is TGTGCCAGCTCACCCCTCGAGACAGGGGGGCAGTTTGGCTACACCTTC. Combining the CDR3 with reference TRBV18 and TRBJ1-2 gives the whole variable domain NAGVMQNPRHLVRRRGQEARLRCSPMKGHSHVYWYRQLPEEGLKFMVYLQKENIIDESGMPKERFSAEFPKEGPSILRIQQVVRGDSAAYFCASSPLETGGQFGYTFGSGTRLTVV.

The chain has TRBV28 and TRBJ1-3; 7 bases agree with TRBD1. From germline, CDR1 is MDHEN and CDR2 SYDVKM. Losses at the gene ends were 5 bases for V and 0 bases for J; bases not matched to a gene: 10. This CDR3 has 17 residues. The CDR3 bases are TGTGCCAGCAGTCGAGGGACAGTAGATCCCTCTGGAAACACCATATATTTT. The encoded protein is CASSRGTVDPSGNTIYF.

V and J are TRBV5-1 and TRBJ1-2; TRBD1 matches at 11 bases. The V and J ends lost 4 bases and 4 bases, in that order; junction bases with no gene match: 9. This CDR3 contains 16 residues. Germline values: CDR1 SGHRS, CDR2 YFSETQ. The CDR3 nucleotides are TGCGCCAGCAGCGGAGGGGACAGGGGGGACAGCTATGGCTACACCTTC. It yields the protein CASSGGDRGDSYGYTF.

The chain is built from TRBV6-2 or TRBV6-3 and TRBJ1-5; 7 nucleotides align to TRBD1. Trimming took 6 bases from V and 7 from J; bases not matched to a gene: 6. The CDR3 runs 13 residues. Germline V gene lookup returns CDR1 MNHEY and CDR2 SVGEGT. CDR3 sequence: CASSKTGLQPQHF. The CDR3 coding sequence is TGTGCCAGCAGCAAGACAGGGTTGCAGCCCCAGCATTTT.

This chain connects TRBV3-1 (or the pseudogene TRBV3-2) to TRBJ2-1, with 7 bases fitting TRBD2. CDR1 is LGHDT and CDR2 is YNNKEL in the germline V gene (reference sequence). V was clipped by 0 bases and J by 4 bases; unmatched bases: 9. The length of the CDR3 is 17 residues. The CDR3 sequence: CASSQERPSGYYNEQFF. The CDR3 region has the DNA TGTGCCAGCAGCCAAGAGAGGCCTAGCGGATATTACAATGAGCAGTTCTTC.

This chain's CDR3 is CASSVGTGETYNSPLHF. In nucleotides, the CDR3 is TGTGCCAGCAGCGTCGGGACAGGGGAAACCTATAATTCACCCCTCCACTTT. V is TRBV5-8 and J is TRBJ1-6, with 10 nucleotides matching TRBD1. Trimming took 4 bases from V and 2 from J; bases not matched to a gene: 6. The CDR3 is 17 residues long. CDR1 and CDR2 from the germline V gene are SGHTS and YDEGEE. Full variable domain (missing parts from reference TRBV5-8 and TRBJ1-6): EAGVTQSPTHLIKTRGQQATLRCSPISGHTSVYWYQQALGLGLQFLLWYDEGEERNRGNFPPRFSGRQFPNYSSELNVNALELEDSALYLCASSVGTGETYNSPLHFGNGTRLTVT.

The chain combines TRBV5-1 with TRBJ1-1; D is ambiguous. The germline V gene has CDR1 SGHRS and CDR2 YFSETQ. The V end lost 0 bases, the J end lost 0 bases, and 9 bases lay between the germline ends. The length of the CDR3 is 15 residues. CDR3 coding DNA: TGCGCCAGCAGCTTGGAGGGCACCATGAACACTGAAGCTTTCTTT. Its translation is CASSLEGTMNTEAFF.

The rearrangement joins TRBV5-4 to TRBJ2-1; D call uncertain. Germline V gene lookup returns CDR1 SGHNT and CDR2 YYREEE (reference sequence). The CDR3 has 16 residues. Trimming removed 0 bases from V and 0 bases from J, with 10 bases in between. The CDR3 nucleotides are TGTGCCAGCAGCTTGGGTGCTTCCAGCTCCTACAATGAGCAGTTCTTC. As protein: CASSLGASSSYNEQFF.

The chain has TRBV27 and TRBJ2-1; D remains unclear. The CDR3 sequence is 16 residues long. The germline V gene encodes CDR1 MNHEY and CDR2 SMNVEV (reference sequence). V was trimmed by 0 bases and J by 1 base, leaving 10 bases between them. The CDR3 nucleotides read TGTGCCAGCAGTTTATCTGGCTACTATTCCTACAATGAGCAGTTCTTC. It translates to CASSLSGYYSYNEQFF.

This clone was detected a few times. The rearrangement uses TRBV9 and TRBJ2-1; 9 nucleotides align to TRBD2. In germline, CDR1 is SGDLS, CDR2 YYNGEE. There are 16 residues in the CDR3. V was clipped by 4 bases and J by 10 bases; unmatched bases: 15. The CDR3 DNA reads as TGTGCCAGCAGCCCCCCATATGGGCTAGCGGGGACAGAGCAGTTCTTC. It encodes CASSPPYGLAGTEQFF.

This clone has only one observation. The chain carries TRBV11-2 and TRBJ2-2, with 8 bases lining up with TRBD1. This CDR3 is built from 14 residues. V shed 4 bases and J 7 bases; nucleotides not matched to a gene: 5. Germline CDR1 SGHAT, CDR2 FQNNGV. The CDR3 nucleotides are TGTGCCAGCAGCTCCAGGGGGCAGGGCGGGGAGCTGTTTTTT. Translating gives CASSSRGQGGELFF. Full variable domain (rest looked up from reference TRBV11-2 and TRBJ2-2): EAGVAQSPRYKIIEKRQSVAFWCNPISGHATLYWYQQILGQGPKLLIQFQNNGVVDDSQLPKDRFSAERLKGVDSTLKIQPAKLEDSAVYLCASSSRGQGGELFFGEGSRLTVL.

The genes are TRBV6-1 and TRBJ2-1, with D possibly TRBD2 on 5 matching bases. The CDR3 is 13 residues long. Looked up from germline, CDR1 is MNHNS and CDR2 is SASEGT. The V and J ends lost 3 bases and 7 bases respectively, with 10 bases between them. The CDR3 nucleotides are TGTGCCAGCAGTGACCGCGAGGGAAATGAGCAGTTCTTC. Encoded protein: CASSDREGNEQFF.

The chain is built from TRBV9 and TRBJ2-5; 10 bases align to TRBD2. The CDR3 spans 16 residues. V was pared by 0 bases and J by 2 bases, with 4 bases of the junction left unmatched. CDR1 and CDR2 from the germline V gene are SGDLS and YYNGEE. The chain's CDR3 is CASSVGGLAPQETQYF. The CDR3 region has the DNA TGTGCCAGCAGCGTAGGGGGACTAGCGCCTCAAGAGACCCAGTACTTC.

The chain employs TRBV19 and TRBJ1-2; tentative D call: TRBD1 (5 bases). Germline V CDR1 and CDR2: LNHDA, SQIVND (reference sequence). The CDR3 has 14 amino acids. Trimming took off 3 bases at V and 4 bases at J, with 12 bases between the two ends. The CDR3 region is CASSIRGGVYGYTF. For the CDR3, the DNA is TGTGCCAGTAGTATCCGGGGAGGGGTCTATGGCTACACCTTC.

The V and J genes are TRBV9 and TRBJ2-5, with D possibly being TRBD2 (5 bases). From germline, CDR1 is SGDLS and CDR2 YYNGEE. V gave up 4 bases and J gave up 4 bases, with 14 bases separating them. This CDR3 is built from 14 residues. CDR3 protein: CASSPRGVGETQYF. CDR3 in DNA: TGTGCCAGCAGCCCCCGGGGTGTAGGAGAGACCCAGTACTTC.

The chain recombines TRBV19 with TRBJ1-1; 9 nucleotides align to TRBD1. Germline-derived CDR1 and CDR2 are LNHDA and SQIVND (reference sequence). V was clipped by 3 bases and J by 7 bases; unmatched bases: 3. This CDR3 has 13 amino acids. In nucleotides, the CDR3 is TGTGCCAGTAGTATGGAGACAGGGGGTGAAGCTTTCTTT. Translating gives CASSMETGGEAFF.

A few counts support this clone. V is TRBV5-5 and J is TRBJ1-6; D is ambiguous. The CDR3 contains 16 residues. The germline V gene encodes CDR1 SGHKS and CDR2 YYEKEE (reference sequence). Trimming removed 0 bases at V and 8 bases at J, with 15 bases between. The DNA for the CDR3 is TGTGCCAGCAGCTTGGCCCCCGGGTCCCGCTATTCACCCCTCCACTTT. It specifies CASSLAPGSRYSPLHF.

This clone was found a few times. The rearrangement links TRBV19 to TRBJ1-6; TRBD1 matches at 7 bases. The length of the CDR3 is 15 residues. V shed 7 bases and J 7 bases; nucleotides not matched to a gene: 10. Germline lookup yields CDR1 LNHDA and CDR2 SQIVND (reference sequence). The CDR3: CASTQPWDRNSPLHF. The CDR3 DNA reads TGTGCCAGTACCCAACCATGGGACAGAAATTCACCCCTCCACTTT. Combining the CDR3 with reference TRBV19 and TRBJ1-6 gives the whole variable domain DGGITQSPKYLFRKEGQNVTLSCEQNLNHDAMYWYRQDPGQGLRLIYYSQIVNDFQKGDIAEGYSVSREKKESFPLTVTSAQKNPTAFYLCASTQPWDRNSPLHFGNGTRLTVT.

The chain employs TRBV18 and TRBJ2-5; no clear D gene. CDR1 and CDR2 from the germline V gene are KGHSH and LQKENI. The CDR3 contains 13 residues. Between the trimmed V and J ends, which lost 0 bases and 4 bases, there was a span of 6 bases. CDR3 protein: CASSPPGVETQYF. CDR3 nucleotides: TGTGCCAGCTCACCACCCGGCGTAGAGACCCAGTACTTC.

This sequence joins TRBV3-1 (or the pseudogene TRBV3-2) and TRBJ1-1; TRBD1 might be the D (5 bases). The germline V and J ends were trimmed by 6 bases and 8 bases, with 16 bases remaining between them. The CDR3 is 13 residues long. Germline values: CDR1 LGHDT, CDR2 YNNKEL (reference sequence). CDR3 nucleotides: TGTGCCAGCAGGCCTCTCTCGGGGCGGGAAGCTTTCTTT. Translating it yields CASRPLSGREAFF.

The V call is TRBV7-2, the J call TRBJ2-7, with TRBD2 matching over 13 bases. With 5 bases clipped from V and 7 bases from J, the junction kept 8 bases outside the gene matches. The CDR3 sequence is 15 residues long. Looked up from germline, CDR1 is SGHTA and CDR2 is FQGNSA. CDR3 nucleotide sequence: TGTGCCAGCAGCGCAGGACTAGCGGGGGTACAAGAGCAGTACTTC. Amino acids: CASSAGLAGVQEQYF.

The chain joins TRBV28 to TRBJ1-2, with a tentative D call TRBD1 (6 bases). V lost 11 bases to trimming and J lost 6 bases, with 25 bases between them. The CDR3 consists of 15 residues. Germline-derived CDR1 and CDR2 are MDHEN and SYDVKM. Here the CDR3 reads CAVQGRGAGGHGYTF. The CDR3 region has the DNA TGTGCCGTCCAGGGGCGAGGTGCGGGGGGTCATGGCTACACCTTC.

This chain uses TRBV5-4 with TRBJ1-2, with 9 nucleotides matching TRBD1. Germline-derived CDR1 and CDR2 are SGHNT and YYREEE (reference sequence). This CDR3 spans 14 amino acids. Losses at the gene ends were 4 bases for V and 7 bases for J; bases not matched to a gene: 8. The CDR3 region has the DNA TGTGCCAGCAGCGCGAAAGACAGGGGGTCTGGCTACACCTTC. This gives the protein CASSAKDRGSGYTF. Full variable domain (missing parts from reference TRBV5-4 and TRBJ1-2): ETGVTQSPTHLIKTRGQQVTLRCSSQSGHNTVSWYQQALGQGPQFIFQYYREEENGRGNFPPRFSGLQFPNYSSELNVNALELDDSALYLCASSAKDRGSGYTFGSGTRLTVV.

CDR3 region: CATSYGQSNSPLHF. The CDR3 nucleotides are TGTGCCACCAGCTACGGACAGTCTAATTCACCCCTCCACTTT. This chain uses TRBV15 with TRBJ1-6; weak D call: TRBD1 (6 bases). This CDR3 has 14 amino acids. CDR1 and CDR2 from the germline V gene are LNHNV and YYDKDF (reference sequence). V was pared by 5 bases and J by 6 bases, with 11 bases between.